This T cell receptor beta chain was captured in a study of CD8+CD57+ T cells in acquired aplastic anemia. Genomic DNA templated the TCR beta VDJ and CDR3 profiling. In TCRdb, the reads were re-called with MiXCR into one record per CDR3 protein. The repertoire holds nearly 60,000 distinct CDR3 sequences, with approximately 50% as singletons. The V and J ends lost 2 bases and 4 bases, in that order; junction bases with no gene match: 7. The CDR3 totals 17 residues. Germline values: CDR1 ENHRY, CDR2 SYGVKD. Individuals selected for sequencing had exhibited CD8+CD57+ cell expansion on flow cytometry. Blood samples were obtained from patients who had received no prior therapy. In this sample, this clonotype turned up a few times.

The sequence was obtained from a human donor with aplastic anemia. What was sequenced was sorted CD4+, CD8+, or CD8+CD57+ T cells (not recorded which) from PBMCs. V usage is TRBV10-3 and J usage is TRBJ2-1, with 11 nucleotides matching TRBD2. In nucleotides, the CDR3 is TGTGCCATCAGTGAGCCAGCGGGACTAGCGGATTACAATGAGCAGTTCTTC. Its translation: CAISEPAGLADYNEQFF.